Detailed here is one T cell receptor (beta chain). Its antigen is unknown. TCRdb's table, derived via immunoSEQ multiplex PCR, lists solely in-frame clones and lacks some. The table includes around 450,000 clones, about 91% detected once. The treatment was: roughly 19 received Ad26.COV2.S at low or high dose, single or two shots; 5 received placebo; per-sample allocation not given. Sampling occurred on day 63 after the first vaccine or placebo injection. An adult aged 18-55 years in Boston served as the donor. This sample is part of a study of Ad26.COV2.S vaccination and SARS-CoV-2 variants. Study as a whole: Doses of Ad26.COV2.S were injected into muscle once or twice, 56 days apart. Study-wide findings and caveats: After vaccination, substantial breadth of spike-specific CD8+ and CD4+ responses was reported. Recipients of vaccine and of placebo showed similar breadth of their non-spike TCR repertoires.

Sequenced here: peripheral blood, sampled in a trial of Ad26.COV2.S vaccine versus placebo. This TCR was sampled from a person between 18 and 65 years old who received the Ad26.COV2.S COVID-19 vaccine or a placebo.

Here the CDR3 reads CASRPWFGPSEPQHF. The CDR3 coding sequence is TGTGCCAGCAGGCCTTGGTTTGGACCCTCGGAGCCCCAGCATTTT. The genes are TRBV6-5 and TRBJ1-5; D is undetermined. Germline V gene lookup returns CDR1 MNHEY and CDR2 SVGAGI. This CDR3 is 15 amino acids long. V gave up 6 bases and J gave up 8 bases, with 20 bases separating them.